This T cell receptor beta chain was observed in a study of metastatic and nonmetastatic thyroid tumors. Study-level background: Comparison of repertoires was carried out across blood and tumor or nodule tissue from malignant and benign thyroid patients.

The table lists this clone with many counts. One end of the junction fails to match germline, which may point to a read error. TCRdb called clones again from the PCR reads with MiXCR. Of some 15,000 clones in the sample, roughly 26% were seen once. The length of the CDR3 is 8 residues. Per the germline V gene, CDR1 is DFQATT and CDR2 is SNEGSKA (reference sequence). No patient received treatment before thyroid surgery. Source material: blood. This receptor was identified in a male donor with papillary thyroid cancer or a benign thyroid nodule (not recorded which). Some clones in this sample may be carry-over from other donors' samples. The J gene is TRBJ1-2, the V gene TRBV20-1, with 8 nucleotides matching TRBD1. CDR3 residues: CSARTGDF. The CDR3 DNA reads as TGCAGTGCTAGGACAGGGGACTTC.